These T cell receptor beta chains were read from a single sample in a study of post-analysis software for immune sequencing data. TCRdb independently ran MiXCR on the PCR reads; one entry per CDR3 protein. The sample lists about 820,000 distinct CDR3 sequences, approximately 53% occurring once. The material sequenced was blood. These receptors originate from a girl between 5 and 17 years old with multiple sclerosis. The CDR3 runs from the conserved cysteine through the conserved F or W. A D gene is named only where the DNA matches it firmly. Clone size is not always given. Where it is, it says once, few, many or a class for expanded clones.

cdr3_aa	cdr3_nt	clone_size	v_call	j_call	d_call
CASSDGTSGVDTQYF	TGTGCCAGCAGTGACGGGACTAGCGGGGTTGATACGCAGTATTTT	.	TRBV6-4	TRBJ2-3	TRBD2
CASSPTDRGSSGANVLTF	TGTGCCAGCAGCCCCACGGACAGGGGAAGCTCTGGGGCCAACGTCCTGACTTTC	.	TRBV7-6	TRBJ2-6	TRBD1
CSVDMTGSYEQYF	TGCAGCGTTGATATGACAGGCTCCTACGAGCAGTACTTC	.	TRBV29-1	TRBJ2-7	.
CASSLARDYEQFF	TGCGCCAGCAGCTTGGCCCGGGACTATGAGCAGTTCTTC	.	TRBV5-1	TRBJ2-1	.
CASSPEQGRNRAIRYGYTF	TGTGCCAGCAGCCCAGAACAGGGTAGAAACCGAGCGATTAGGTATGGCTACACCTTC	.	TRBV5-5	TRBJ1-2	.
CASSFNGIYEQYF	TGTGCCAGCAGCTTTAACGGGATCTACGAGCAGTACTTC	.	TRBV7-2	TRBJ2-7	.
CASSLKRGGSYEQYF	TGTGCTAGCAGCCTGAAGAGGGGGGGGTCCTACGAGCAGTACTTC	few	TRBV7-7	TRBJ2-7	.
CASNLERHTDTQYF	TGCGCCAGCAACTTGGAGCGCCACACAGATACGCAGTATTTT	.	TRBV5-1	TRBJ2-3	.
CSVKSSGPYNEQYF	TGCAGCGTCAAAAGTAGCGGACCCTACAATGAGCAGTACTTC	.	TRBV29-1	TRBJ2-5	.
CASSFRTGSTFSYEQYF	TGTGCCAGCAGCTTCCGAACAGGGTCTACCTTCTCCTACGAGCAGTACTTC	.	TRBV3-1	TRBJ2-7	.
CASSLGPGVSYEQYF	TGTGCCAGCAGCTTAGGTCCGGGGGTAAGCTACGAGCAGTACTTC	few	TRBV7-3	TRBJ2-7	.
CASSRGEGVYEQYF	TGTGCCAGCTCACGGGGTGAAGGGGTCTACGAGCAGTACTTC	.	TRBV18	TRBJ2-7	.
CSVEYSDSYEQYF	TGCAGCGTTGAGTACTCCGACTCCTACGAGCAGTACTTC	few	TRBV29-1	TRBJ2-7	.
CSARAPGLAGRNEQFF	TGCAGTGCTAGAGCACCGGGACTAGCGGGACGCAATGAGCAGTTCTTC	few	TRBV20-1	TRBJ2-1	TRBD2
CASSQEITYTNPLHEQYF	TGTGCCAGCAGCCAAGAAATAACTTATACGAATCCCCTCCACGAGCAGTACTTC	.	TRBV14	TRBJ2-7	.
CASSSIGLAGANYEQYF	TGTGCCAGCAGTTCTATCGGACTAGCGGGGGCGAACTACGAGCAGTACTTC	.	TRBV6-5	TRBJ2-7	TRBD2
CASRSPAGNTEAFF	TGCGCCAGCAGGTCGCCGGCTGGGAACACTGAAGCTTTCTTT	.	TRBV5-1	TRBJ1-1	.
CSVSRGPEQYF	TGCAGCGTTTCCAGGGGACCCGAGCAGTACTTC	few	TRBV29-1	TRBJ2-7	.
CSVGTPNYEQYF	TGCAGCGTCGGGACACCTAATTACGAGCAGTACTTC	few	TRBV20-1	TRBJ2-7	.
CASSVTLLTSGRANEQFF	TGTGCCAGCAGCGTAACCCTTCTTACTAGCGGGAGGGCCAATGAGCAGTTCTTC	few	TRBV9	TRBJ2-1	TRBD2
CASSKKDRGRETQYF	TGCGCCAGCAGCAAAAAAGACAGGGGCAGAGAGACCCAGTACTTC	few	TRBV5-1	TRBJ2-5	TRBD1
CASSGTGFRWADTQYF	TGTGCCAGCAGCGGGACGGGATTTCGGTGGGCAGATACGCAGTATTTT	.	TRBV9	TRBJ2-3	.
CASSQDRQLREQFF	TGCGCCAGCAGCCAAGATAGGCAGCTGCGCGAACAGTTCTTC	.	TRBV4-1	TRBJ2-1	.
CSATPRDRVGKNIQYF	TGCAGTGCTACGCCCCGGGACAGAGTGGGCAAAAACATTCAGTACTTC	few	TRBV20-1	TRBJ2-4	TRBD1
CASSLKTGVETQYF	TGCGCCAGCAGCTTAAAGACAGGAGTGGAGACCCAGTACTTC	once	TRBV5-1	TRBJ2-5	.
CASSLRQGRYGYTF	TGTGCCAGCAGCCTAAGACAGGGTCGCTATGGCTACACCTTC	few	TRBV7-2	TRBJ1-2	TRBD1
CSASGGWINTEAFF	TGCAGTGCTAGTGGGGGGTGGATAAACACTGAAGCTTTCTTT	.	TRBV20-1	TRBJ1-1	.
CASSQIIRTGDYNEQFF	TGTGCCAGCAGCCAAATTATCAGGACAGGGGATTACAATGAGCAGTTCTTC	.	TRBV4-2	TRBJ2-1	TRBD1
CASSYAPGTSSWAYEQYF	TGTGCCAGCAGTTACGCCCCCGGGACTAGCAGTTGGGCCTACGAGCAGTACTTC	.	TRBV6-5	TRBJ2-7	TRBD2
CASSTGGPGGCDEQYF	TGCGCCAGCAGCACCGGGGGCCCAGGGGGCTGCGACGAGCAGTACTTC	.	TRBV5-1	TRBJ2-7	TRBD1
CASSLWQGDNEQFF	TGTGCCAGCAGTTTATGGCAGGGAGACAATGAGCAGTTCTTC	few	TRBV12-3/TRBV12-4	TRBJ2-1	.
CACSLSGEDGYTF	TGTGCCTGCAGCTTGTCAGGGGAGGACGGCTACACCTTC	.	TRBV7-9	TRBJ1-2	.
CASSSTWAGTSYEQYF	TGTGCCAGCAGCTCCACCTGGGCAGGGACCTCCTACGAGCAGTACTTC	.	TRBV11-2	TRBJ2-7	.
CASSIYLAGRSEQFF	TGTGCCAGCAGCATATACCTAGCGGGGAGGAGTGAGCAGTTCTTC	.	TRBV3-1	TRBJ2-1	TRBD2
CSARDLKRLAGVETQYF	TGCAGTGCTAGAGATCTCAAACGACTAGCGGGAGTAGAGACCCAGTACTTC	.	TRBV20-1	TRBJ2-5	TRBD2
CASSQSKVAGEQYF	TGCGCCAGCAGCCAGTCAAAGGTCGCGGGGGAGCAGTACTTC	.	TRBV4-1	TRBJ2-7	.
CASSFTSGTDEQFF	TGTGCCAGCAGCTTTACTAGCGGGACAGATGAGCAGTTCTTC	.	TRBV7-3	TRBJ2-1	TRBD2
CASSRQPGLASEQYF	TGTGCCAGCAGCCGACAACCGGGACTAGCAAGCGAGCAGTACTTC	few	TRBV6-5	TRBJ2-7	TRBD2
CSVGWGGNYEQYF	TGCAGCGTTGGGTGGGGGGGAAACTACGAGCAGTACTTC	.	TRBV29-1	TRBJ2-7	TRBD2
CASSEGQTNEQFF	TGTGCCAGCAGTGAGGGACAGACCAATGAGCAGTTCTTC	once	TRBV6-4	TRBJ2-1	TRBD1
CASRLGLQDTQYF	TGTGCCAGCAGGCTCGGGCTACAGGATACGCAGTATTTT	.	TRBV5-6	TRBJ2-3	.
CASNPSGNYGYTF	TGCGCCAGCAACCCCTCGGGGAACTATGGCTACACCTTC	.	TRBV5-1	TRBJ1-2	.
CASSVTSGRWDEQFF	TGTGCCAGCAGCGTGACTAGCGGGAGGTGGGATGAGCAGTTCTTC	.	TRBV11-2	TRBJ2-1	TRBD2
CASSVSFGLAGGPAYNEQFF	TGTGCCAGCAGCGTATCATTTGGACTAGCGGGGGGCCCAGCCTACAATGAGCAGTTCTTC	.	TRBV9	TRBJ2-1	TRBD2
CASSKTTGPQETQYF	TGTGCCAGCAGCAAAACAACAGGGCCCCAAGAGACCCAGTACTTC	.	TRBV7-3	TRBJ2-5	.
CASSRNSRGIGEQYF	TGCGCCAGCAGCCGGAATAGTCGGGGAATAGGCGAGCAGTACTTC	.	TRBV4-1	TRBJ2-7	.
CASKQGDRQNIQYF	TGTGCCAGCAAGCAGGGGGACAGACAAAACATTCAGTACTTC	once	TRBV6-5	TRBJ2-4	TRBD1
CATSDPGGSDTQYF	TGTGCCACCAGTGATCCAGGGGGCTCAGATACGCAGTATTTT	few	TRBV24-1	TRBJ2-3	TRBD1
CSARGSVDRYYEQYF	TGCAGTGCTAGAGGGTCGGTAGACAGATACTACGAGCAGTACTTC	.	TRBV20-1	TRBJ2-7	.
CSARLSTDTQYF	TGCAGTGCTAGGTTGAGCACAGATACGCAGTATTTT	.	TRBV20-1	TRBJ2-3	.
CASSLGTGGFYNEQFF	TGCGCCAGCAGCCTAGGGACAGGGGGTTTTTACAATGAGCAGTTCTTC	.	TRBV4-1	TRBJ2-1	TRBD1
CASSGGEGDITYNEQFF	TGTGCCAGCAGCGGGGGGGAGGGCGACATAACTTACAATGAGCAGTTCTTC	.	TRBV2	TRBJ2-1	TRBD2
CSVYAGNTEAFF	TGCAGTGTTTACGCAGGTAACACTGAAGCTTTCTTT	once	TRBV20-1	TRBJ1-1	.
CAISPQASGRTDTQYF	TGTGCCATCAGCCCGCAGGCTAGCGGACGCACAGATACGCAGTATTTT	few	TRBV10-3	TRBJ2-3	TRBD2
CASSVREDNSGNTIYF	TGTGCCAGCAGCGTAAGGGAGGATAACTCTGGAAACACCATATATTTT	.	TRBV9	TRBJ1-3	.